Below are 32 T cell receptor beta chains sequenced from a single sample in a study of blood T cell repertoires in COVID-19. Clones were sequenced by immunoSEQ multiplex PCR, and TCRdb holds only the in-frame ones, with some missing. This table has around 99,000 clones, approximately 90% appearing once. Sequenced material: peripheral blood. Receptors originate from a man in his fifties or sixties with acute or convalescent COVID-19.

The gene calls are TRBV7-9 and TRBJ1-3; TRBD1 matches at 7 bases. V gave up 10 bases and J gave up 4 bases; unmatched junction bases: 7. This CDR3 region has 13 residues. CDR1 and CDR2 (germline): SEHNR, FQNEAQ (reference sequence). CDR3 bases: TGTGCCACCCATACAGGGGACGGAAACACCATATATTTT. It is translated as CATHTGDGNTIYF.

The V and J genes are TRBV5-1 and TRBJ2-2; tentative D call: TRBD2 (5 bases). CDR3 length: 16 residues. Trimming removed 4 bases at V and 2 bases at J, with 15 bases between. From germline, CDR1 is SGHRS and CDR2 YFSETQ. CDR3 sequence reads: CASSLSGGFNTGELFF. The CDR3 nucleotides are TGCGCCAGCAGCCTCAGTGGCGGGTTTAACACCGGGGAGCTGTTTTTT.

The rearrangement uses TRBV5-6 and TRBJ2-1; 10 nucleotides agree with TRBD2. The V and J ends lost 0 bases and 9 bases, in that order; junction bases with no gene match: 9. The CDR3 runs to 16 residues. Germline CDR1 SGHDT, CDR2 YYEEEE. For the CDR3, the DNA is TGTGCCAGCAGCTTGGAGCGAGCGGGAGGGCCGGGTGAGCAGTTCTTC. Translated: CASSLERAGGPGEQFF.

The V and J genes are TRBV4-3 and TRBJ2-5, with D possibly matching TRBD2 (6 bases). V was pared by 0 bases and J by 5 bases, with 22 bases between. Germline CDR1 and CDR2: LGHNA and YSLEER. This CDR3 spans 18 amino acids. CDR3 in amino acids: CASSQDLHAGGFLETQYF. As DNA, the CDR3 is TGCGCCAGCAGCCAAGACCTCCACGCCGGGGGTTTCTTGGAGACCCAGTACTTC.

The V and J genes are TRBV10-3 and TRBJ1-2; D possibly corresponds to TRBD1 (5 bases). The germline V gene has CDR1 ENHRY and CDR2 SYGVKD. The ends were cut back, 8 bases at V and 3 bases at J, with 13 bases in the middle. CDR3 length: 13 residues. The CDR3 DNA reads TGTGCCATCCGCACGACAGACGACTATGGCTACACCTTC. Translated: CAIRTTDDYGYTF.

This rearrangement joins TRBV5-4 to TRBJ1-1; TRBD1 is a possible D gene (6 bases). Per germline, CDR1 SGHNT and CDR2 YYREEE (reference sequence). The CDR3 consists of 14 residues. Trimming left V 4 bases short and J 4 bases short, with 14 bases between. CDR3 sequence: CASSSGLGGTEAFF. The CDR3 DNA reads TGTGCCAGCAGCAGTGGGCTAGGGGGCACTGAAGCTTTCTTT. Combining the CDR3 with reference TRBV5-4 and TRBJ1-1 gives the whole variable domain ETGVTQSPTHLIKTRGQQVTLRCSSQSGHNTVSWYQQALGQGPQFIFQYYREEENGRGNFPPRFSGLQFPNYSSELNVNALELDDSALYLCASSSGLGGTEAFFGQGTRLTVV.

The gene calls are TRBV2 and TRBJ1-5; D is unclear. Trimming shortened V by 6 bases and J by 2 bases, and 14 bases separated the two germline ends. CDR3 length: 15 residues. Germline-derived CDR1 and CDR2 are SNHLY and FYNNEI. CDR3 coding DNA: TGTGCCAGCAGAACCGAGGTCGGGGGCAATCAGCCCCAGCATTTT. This translates into CASRTEVGGNQPQHF.

The gene calls are TRBV19 and TRBJ2-1; a possible D gene is TRBD2 (5 bases). Trimming pared 2 bases from V and 12 bases from J, leaving 14 bases between. The germline gives CDR1 LNHDA, CDR2 SQIVND (reference sequence). The CDR3 has 13 residues. The CDR3 sequence is CASSIKTGRGQFF. The CDR3 DNA follows: TGTGCCAGTAGTATAAAGACGGGCCGGGGGCAGTTCTTC. Variable domain in full (rest from reference TRBV19 and TRBJ2-1): DGGITQSPKYLFRKEGQNVTLSCEQNLNHDAMYWYRQDPGQGLRLIYYSQIVNDFQKGDIAEGYSVSREKKESFPLTVTSAQKNPTAFYLCASSIKTGRGQFFGPGTRLTVL.

V and J are TRBV20-1 and TRBJ1-5; D may be TRBD1 (6 bases). Trimming removed 3 bases from V and 2 bases from J, with 11 bases in between. Germline V gives CDR1 DFQATT, CDR2 SNEGSKA (reference sequence). The length of the CDR3 is 14 residues. The CDR3 DNA is TGCAGTGCTAGTTTGGGGGCTGGCAATCAGCCCCAGCATTTT. It specifies CSASLGAGNQPQHF.

The CDR3 loop is CASSEMGSGAGGPSNEQFF. CDR3 DNA: TGTGCCAGCAGTGAAATGGGATCCGGGGCGGGAGGGCCCTCTAATGAGCAGTTCTTC. V usage is TRBV6-1 and J usage is TRBJ2-1, with TRBD2 identical over 9 bases. Germline CDR1 and CDR2: MNHNS and SASEGT. The CDR3 length is 19 residues. V trimming: 2 bases; J trimming: 7 bases; junction bases outside the gene matches: 18.

The chain couples TRBV29-1 to TRBJ2-1; D is possibly TRBD1 (6 bases). The CDR3 consists of 13 residues. Germline lookup yields CDR1 SQVTM and CDR2 ANQGSEA. Trimming took off 1 base at V and 5 bases at J, with 9 bases between the two ends. CDR3 sequence: CSVEGTDHNEQFF. The CDR3 DNA reads TGCAGCGTTGAAGGGACAGATCACAATGAGCAGTTCTTC.

The chain couples TRBV2 to TRBJ2-5; 7 bases fit TRBD2. This CDR3 contains 11 residues. With V trimmed by 8 bases and J by 5 bases, 2 bases remained unmatched. Germline V gene lookup returns CDR1 SNHLY and CDR2 FYNNEI. This chain's CDR3 is CASGRGETQYF. CDR3 in DNA: TGTGCCAGCGGGAGGGGTGAGACCCAGTACTTC.

In its sample, this clone was seen once. The chain links TRBV7-9 to TRBJ1-1; TRBD1 matches at 9 bases. Losses at the gene ends were 4 bases for V and 11 bases for J; bases not matched to a gene: 14. Germline V CDR1 and CDR2: SEHNR, FQNEAQ (reference sequence). The CDR3 sequence is 15 residues long. The CDR3, as DNA: TGTGCCAGCAGCTACCACCGGGACAGGGAATTGTATGCTTTCTTT. Protein sequence: CASSYHRDRELYAFF. Combining the CDR3 with reference TRBV7-9 and TRBJ1-1 gives the whole variable domain DTGVSQNPRHKITKRGQNVTFRCDPISEHNRLYWYRQTLGQGPEFLTYFQNEAQLEKSRLLSDRFSAERPKGSFSTLEIQRTEQGDSAMYLCASSYHRDRELYAFFGQGTRLTVV.

The chain couples TRBV7-7 to TRBJ2-2; 7 bases fit TRBD1. V trimming: 4 bases; J trimming: 7 bases; junction bases outside the gene matches: 9. The CDR3 spans 15 residues. Germline V gives CDR1 SSHAT, CDR2 FNYEAQ (reference sequence). CDR3 DNA: TGTGCCAGCAGCTCGCTAGGACAGGTCGGCGGGGAGCTGTTTTTT. It codes for CASSSLGQVGGELFF.

The chain links TRBV7-9 to TRBJ2-7; D is perhaps TRBD2 (6 bases). V gave up 2 bases and J gave up 0 bases, with 17 bases separating them. CDR3 size: 17 residues. CDR1 is SEHNR and CDR2 is FQNEAQ in the germline V gene (reference sequence). The CDR3 is CASSLSGVSGYSYEQYF. The CDR3 DNA follows: TGTGCCAGCAGCTTATCGGGGGTTAGCGGATACTCCTACGAGCAGTACTTC.

The V and J genes are TRBV30 and TRBJ1-4; D ambiguous. This CDR3 comprises 13 residues. Germline V gene sequence: CDR1 GTSNPN, CDR2 SVGIG (reference sequence). Trimming pared 0 bases from V and 5 bases from J, leaving 7 bases between. The CDR3 coding sequence is TGTGCCTGGAGTGTACGGGGAAATGAAAAACTGTTTTTT. This translates into CAWSVRGNEKLFF.

The V call is TRBV4-1, the J call TRBJ2-1; TRBD2 agrees at 12 bases. V shed 5 bases and J 10 bases; nucleotides not matched to a gene: 15. The CDR3 is made up of 17 amino acids. Germline V lookup: CDR1 MGHRA, CDR2 YSYEKL. CDR3 protein: CASSDSSLAGGLPEQFF. As DNA, the CDR3 is TGCGCCAGCAGCGATAGCTCACTAGCGGGGGGACTACCGGAGCAGTTCTTC.

The V gene is TRBV6-6, the J gene TRBJ1-6, with 10 bases lining up with TRBD1. This CDR3 region has 15 residues. Trimming cost V 4 bases and J 6 bases; bases outside gene matches: 3. Per germline, CDR1 MNHNY and CDR2 SVGAGI (reference sequence). The CDR3 region is CASSSRDRGNSPLHF. DNA of the CDR3: TGTGCCAGCAGTTCCCGGGACAGGGGTAATTCACCCCTCCACTTT.

The chain carries TRBV29-1 and TRBJ1-2; D perhaps matches TRBD1 (5 bases). Germline assignment: CDR1 SQVTM and CDR2 ANQGSEA. V lost 1 base and J 3 bases, leaving 9 bases between the germline ends. This CDR3 comprises 13 residues. Here the CDR3 reads CSVEGGRDYGYTF. CDR3 nucleotide sequence: TGCAGCGTTGAAGGGGGCAGGGACTATGGCTACACCTTC.

This chain connects TRBV21-1 to TRBJ1-2. TRBV21-1 is a known pseudogene. The CDR3 contains 16 residues. The CDR3 here is CASSPRRLGLLIGYTF. The CDR3 DNA sequence: TGTGCCAGCAGCCCTCGGAGGCTTGGACTATTGATTGGCTACACCTTC.

This clone was counted once. The chain carries TRBV2 and TRBJ1-1; D gene uncertain. Germline-derived CDR1 and CDR2 are SNHLY and FYNNEI. Trimming took off 3 bases at V and 7 bases at J, with 6 bases between the two ends. The CDR3 runs to 11 residues. Here the CDR3 DNA reads TGTGCCAGCAGTGACGAGAGTGAAGCTTTCTTT. Protein product: CASSDESEAFF.

The rearrangement uses TRBV6-2 or TRBV6-3 and TRBJ1-1; 11 nucleotides match TRBD1. J gave up 6 bases and V 1 base, and 13 bases lay outside the gene matches. Per germline, CDR1 MNHEY and CDR2 SVGEGT. The CDR3 totals 18 residues. The CDR3 nucleotides read TGTGCCAGCAGTTACTATAGGACAGGGGGCTTCTCGTCCGCTGAAGCTTTCTTT. Its protein is CASSYYRTGGFSSAEAFF.

The chain has TRBV2 and TRBJ2-1; D possibly corresponds to TRBD2 (5 bases). CDR1 is SNHLY and CDR2 is FYNNEI in the germline V gene. The CDR3 length is 12 residues. Trimming left V 7 bases short and J 9 bases short, with 13 bases between. The CDR3 DNA reads as TGTGCCAGCATTCGGGATGTGGGTGAGCAGTTCTTC. Protein product: CASIRDVGEQFF.

The rearrangement uses TRBV2 and TRBJ1-2, with 7 nucleotides matching TRBD1. Germline lookup yields CDR1 SNHLY and CDR2 FYNNEI. Trimming removed 6 bases from V and 7 bases from J; junction bases left unmatched: 8. The CDR3 length is 13 residues. The CDR3 protein is CASRDIRQGGYTF. Written as DNA, the CDR3 is TGTGCCAGCAGGGACATCCGACAGGGTGGCTACACCTTC.

The V gene is TRBV4-1, the J gene TRBJ2-3; 7 bases line up with TRBD1. Per the germline V gene, CDR1 is MGHRA and CDR2 is YSYEKL. The ends lost 1 base at V and 5 bases at J; junction bases unmatched: 6. CDR3 length equals 15 residues. The CDR3 coding sequence is TGCGCCAGCAGCCAAGCCAGGGGGAGTGGAGATACGCAGTATTTT. Translated: CASSQARGSGDTQYF.

V gene TRBV5-8 combines with J gene TRBJ2-1; possibly TRBD1 for D (6 bases). The V and J ends lost 3 bases and 4 bases respectively, with 14 bases between them. CDR1 SGHTS and CDR2 YDEGEE come from the germline V gene. The CDR3 consists of 15 residues. CDR3: CASSSGQSWYNEQFF. CDR3 DNA: TGTGCCAGCAGCTCTGGACAGTCCTGGTACAATGAGCAGTTCTTC.

This clone appeared once. V and J are TRBV4-1 and TRBJ2-2; TRBD2 is a possible D gene (6 bases). V was cut by 0 bases and J by 5 bases, with 16 bases left in between. The germline CDR1 and CDR2 sequences are MGHRA and YSYEKL. The CDR3 runs to 17 residues. This CDR3 reads CASSQDLGLTATGELFF. CDR3 coding DNA: TGCGCCAGCAGCCAAGATCTCGGACTAACAGCAACCGGGGAGCTGTTTTTT.

The chain has TRBV5-4 and TRBJ1-2, with 9 positions matching TRBD1. CDR1 and CDR2 from the germline V gene are SGHNT and YYREEE (reference sequence). V trimming: 4 bases; J trimming: 7 bases; junction bases outside the gene matches: 11. The CDR3 runs 15 residues. Written as DNA, the CDR3 is TGTGCCAGCAGCGTACCACAGGGGGCGGGGAGTGGCTACACCTTC. Translation gives CASSVPQGAGSGYTF.

This sequence joins TRBV7-6 and TRBJ2-2; 7 nucleotides line up with TRBD2. Germline lookup yields CDR1 SGHVS and CDR2 FNYEAQ. The J segment lost 6 bases and the V segment lost 1 base, leaving 8 bases of the junction unmatched. The CDR3 is 16 amino acids. CDR3 sequence reads: CASSLVSGRGAGELFF. The DNA for the CDR3 is TGTGCCAGCAGCTTAGTTAGCGGGCGAGGGGCCGGGGAGCTGTTTTTT.

The chain is built from TRBV29-1 and TRBJ1-1; tentatively, D is TRBD1 (5 bases). The CDR3 spans 15 residues. Germline CDR1 and CDR2: SQVTM and ANQGSEA. Trimming left V 4 bases short and J 2 bases short, with 17 bases between. CDR3 in DNA: TGCAGCGTTGGGGGGGGAACCGTCAAAAACACTGAAGCTTTCTTT. It yields the protein CSVGGGTVKNTEAFF.

V gene TRBV3-1 (or the pseudogene TRBV3-2) combines with J gene TRBJ1-1; 8 positions match TRBD1. Germline CDR1 and CDR2: LGHDT and YNNKEL (reference sequence). The CDR3 is 14 residues long. V gave up 7 bases and J gave up 2 bases; unmatched junction bases: 6. The CDR3 loop is CASTRTGSNTEAFF. The CDR3, as DNA: TGTGCCAGCACCCGGACAGGGAGCAACACTGAAGCTTTCTTT.

J is TRBJ2-5 and V is TRBV18; D is unresolved. The germline gives CDR1 KGHSH, CDR2 LQKENI. V was pared by 2 bases and J by 5 bases, with 12 bases between. This CDR3 has 14 residues. The CDR3 nucleotides are TGTGCCAGCTCACCAATGCAGGCCGAGGAGACCCAGTACTTC. Its protein is CASSPMQAEETQYF.